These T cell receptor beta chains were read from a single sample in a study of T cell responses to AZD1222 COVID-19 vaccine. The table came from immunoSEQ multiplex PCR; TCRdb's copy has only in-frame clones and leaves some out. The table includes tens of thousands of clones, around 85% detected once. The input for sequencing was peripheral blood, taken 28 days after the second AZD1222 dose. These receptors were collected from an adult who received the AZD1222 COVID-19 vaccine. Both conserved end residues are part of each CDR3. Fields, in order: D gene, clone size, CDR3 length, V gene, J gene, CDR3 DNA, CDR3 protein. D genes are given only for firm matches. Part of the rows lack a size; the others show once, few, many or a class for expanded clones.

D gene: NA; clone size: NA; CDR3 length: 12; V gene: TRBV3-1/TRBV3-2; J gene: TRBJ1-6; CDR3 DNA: TGTGCCAGCAGCCAAGTTGGCTCACCCCTCCACTTT; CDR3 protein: CASSQVGSPLHF
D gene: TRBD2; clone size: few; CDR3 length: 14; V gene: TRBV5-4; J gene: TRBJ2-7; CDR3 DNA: TGTGCCAGCAGCTATGGCGGGAGAGGCTACGAGCAGTACTTC; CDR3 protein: CASSYGGRGYEQYF
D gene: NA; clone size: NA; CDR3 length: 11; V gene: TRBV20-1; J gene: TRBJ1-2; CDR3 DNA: TGCAGTGCCTACAGTTCCTCTGGCTACACCTTC; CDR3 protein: CSAYSSSGYTF
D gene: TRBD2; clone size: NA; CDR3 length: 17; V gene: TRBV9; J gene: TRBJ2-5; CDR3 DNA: TGTGCCAGCAGCGTAGCTTCTAGCGGGGGGGCTCGGGAGACCCAGTACTTC; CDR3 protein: CASSVASSGGARETQYF
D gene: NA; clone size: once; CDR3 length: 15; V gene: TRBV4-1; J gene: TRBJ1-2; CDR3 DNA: TGCGCCAGCAGCCAACAGGGGTCTCCTTTCTATGGCTACACCTTC; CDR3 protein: CASSQQGSPFYGYTF
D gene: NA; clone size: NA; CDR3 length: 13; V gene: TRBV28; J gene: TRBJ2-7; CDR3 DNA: TGTGCCAGCAGTTTCCAACCCCCCGACGAGCAGTACTTC; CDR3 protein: CASSFQPPDEQYF
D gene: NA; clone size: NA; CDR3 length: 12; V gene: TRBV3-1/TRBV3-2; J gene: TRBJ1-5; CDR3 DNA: TGTGCCAGCAGCCCCGGCAATCAGCCCCAGCATTTT; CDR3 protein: CASSPGNQPQHF
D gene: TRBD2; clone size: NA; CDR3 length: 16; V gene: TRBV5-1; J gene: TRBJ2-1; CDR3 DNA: TGCGCCAGCAGCTTGGAGGCTAGCGGGGGCTACAATGAGCAGTTCTTC; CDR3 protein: CASSLEASGGYNEQFF
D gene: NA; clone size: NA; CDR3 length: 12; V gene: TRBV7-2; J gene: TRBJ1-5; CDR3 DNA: TGTGCCAGCAGTCCTCAGGGAAGGCCCCAGCATTTT; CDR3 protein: CASSPQGRPQHF
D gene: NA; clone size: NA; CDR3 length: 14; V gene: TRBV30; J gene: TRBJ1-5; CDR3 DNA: TGTGCCTGGAGTGTCGCCGACATTAATCAGCCCCAGCATTTT; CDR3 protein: CAWSVADINQPQHF
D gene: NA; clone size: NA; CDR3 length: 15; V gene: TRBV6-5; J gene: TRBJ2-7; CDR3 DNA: TGTGCCAGCAGTTACAAACAGGGAATATCACTCGAGCAGTACTTC; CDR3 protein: CASSYKQGISLEQYF
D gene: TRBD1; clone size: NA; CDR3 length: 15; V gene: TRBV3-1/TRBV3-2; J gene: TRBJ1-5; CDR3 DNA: TGTGCCAGCAGCCAAGGGACAGGGAGCAATCAGCCCCAGCATTTT; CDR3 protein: CASSQGTGSNQPQHF
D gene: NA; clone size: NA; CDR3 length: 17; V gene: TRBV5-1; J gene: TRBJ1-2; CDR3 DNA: TGCGCCAGCAGCTTGGATTGGGAGACGTCGAGAATCTATGGCTACACCTTC; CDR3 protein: CASSLDWETSRIYGYTF
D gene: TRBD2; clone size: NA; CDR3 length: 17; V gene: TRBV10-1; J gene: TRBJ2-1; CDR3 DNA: TGCGCCAGCAGTGACCGTCAGACTAGCGGGGGGGCCGATGAGCAGTTCTTC; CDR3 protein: CASSDRQTSGGADEQFF
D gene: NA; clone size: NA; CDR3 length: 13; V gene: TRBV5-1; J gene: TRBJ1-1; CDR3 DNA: TGCGCCAGCAGCGTTGGGGGGAACACTGAAGCTTTCTTT; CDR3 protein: CASSVGGNTEAFF
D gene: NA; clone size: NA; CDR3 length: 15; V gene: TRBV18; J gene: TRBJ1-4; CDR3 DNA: TGTGCCAGCTCACCACTCCCAGGAACAACTGAAAAACTGTTTTTT; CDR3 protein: CASSPLPGTTEKLFF
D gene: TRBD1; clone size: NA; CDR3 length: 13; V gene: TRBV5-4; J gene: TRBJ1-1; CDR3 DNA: TGTGCCAGCAGCTTGATAGGGGGCTCTGAAGCTTTCTTT; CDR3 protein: CASSLIGGSEAFF
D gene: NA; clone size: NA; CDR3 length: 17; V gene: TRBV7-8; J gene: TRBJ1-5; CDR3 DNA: TGTGCCAGCAGCTTAGAGAGGGCCGGGAAGGGGAATCAGCCCCAGCATTTT; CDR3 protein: CASSLERAGKGNQPQHF
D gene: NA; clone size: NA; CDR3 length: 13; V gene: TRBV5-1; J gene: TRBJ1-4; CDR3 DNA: TGCGCCAGCAGTGATGGGGGGGATGAAAAACTGTTTTTT; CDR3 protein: CASSDGGDEKLFF
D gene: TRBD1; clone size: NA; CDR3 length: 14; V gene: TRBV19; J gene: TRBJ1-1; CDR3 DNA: TGTGCCAGTAGTATAGTTAGGGGACAGACTGAAGCTTTCTTT; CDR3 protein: CASSIVRGQTEAFF
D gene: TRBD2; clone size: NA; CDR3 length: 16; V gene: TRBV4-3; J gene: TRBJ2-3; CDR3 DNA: TGCGCCAGCAGCCAAGATCATTCCAGCGGGAGTGATACGCAGTATTTT; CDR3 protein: CASSQDHSSGSDTQYF
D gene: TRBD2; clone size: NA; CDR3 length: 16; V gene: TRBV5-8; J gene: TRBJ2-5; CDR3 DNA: TGTGCCAGCAGCTTGGAGGCTAGCGGGGGTCAAGAGACCCAGTACTTC; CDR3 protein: CASSLEASGGQETQYF
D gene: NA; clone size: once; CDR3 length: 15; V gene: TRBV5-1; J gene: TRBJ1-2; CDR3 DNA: TGCGCCAGCAGCCCCGGGACGGCCGGGCAGGGAGGCTACACCTTC; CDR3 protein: CASSPGTAGQGGYTF
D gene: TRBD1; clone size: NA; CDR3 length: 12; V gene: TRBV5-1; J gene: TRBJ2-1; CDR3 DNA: TGCGCCAGCAGCTTACCTGGGACAGAGAAGTTCTTC; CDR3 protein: CASSLPGTEKFF
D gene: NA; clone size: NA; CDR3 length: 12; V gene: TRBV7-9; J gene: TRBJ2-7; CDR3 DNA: TGTGCCAGCAGCCTTCCCGCGAGGGAGCAGTACTTC; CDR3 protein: CASSLPAREQYF
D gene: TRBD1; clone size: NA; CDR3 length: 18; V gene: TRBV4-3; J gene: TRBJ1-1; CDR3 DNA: TGCGCCAGCAGCCAAGTGGGACAGGGACGCAAGGGCGACACTGAAGCTTTCTTT; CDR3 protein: CASSQVGQGRKGDTEAFF
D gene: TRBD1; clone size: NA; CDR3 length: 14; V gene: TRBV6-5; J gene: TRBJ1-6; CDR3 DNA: TGTGCCAGCAGTTCCGGACAGGGGCGTTCACCCCTCCACTTT; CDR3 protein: CASSSGQGRSPLHF
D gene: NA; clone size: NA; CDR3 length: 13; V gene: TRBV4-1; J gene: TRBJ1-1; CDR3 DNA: TGCGCCAGCAGCCAAGATCGGAGGGCTGAAGCTTTCTTT; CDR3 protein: CASSQDRRAEAFF
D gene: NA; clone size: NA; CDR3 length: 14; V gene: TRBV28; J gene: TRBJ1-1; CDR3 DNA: TGTGCCAGCATTCTGGGGGGGGCGGACACTGAAGCTTTCTTT; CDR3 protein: CASILGGADTEAFF
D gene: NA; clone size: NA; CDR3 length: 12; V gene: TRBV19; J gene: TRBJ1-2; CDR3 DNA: TGTGCCAGTAGTATGGCCGCCTATGGCTACACCTTC; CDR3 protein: CASSMAAYGYTF
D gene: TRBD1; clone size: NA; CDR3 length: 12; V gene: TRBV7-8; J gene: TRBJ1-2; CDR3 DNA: TGTGCCAGCAGCCTGGACAGGAATGGCTACACCTTC; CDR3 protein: CASSLDRNGYTF
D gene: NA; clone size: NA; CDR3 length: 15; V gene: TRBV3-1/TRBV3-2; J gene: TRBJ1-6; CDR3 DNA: TGTGCCAGCAGCCAAGTTTCGACGGAAAATTCACCCCTCCACTTT; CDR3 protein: CASSQVSTENSPLHF
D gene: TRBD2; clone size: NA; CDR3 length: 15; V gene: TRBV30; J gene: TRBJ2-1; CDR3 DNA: TGTGCCTGGAGTGTACGCCTAGCGGGAGGGCCGAGAGTGTTCTTC; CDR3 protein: CAWSVRLAGGPRVFF
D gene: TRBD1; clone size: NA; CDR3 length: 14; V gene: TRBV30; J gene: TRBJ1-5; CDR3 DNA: TGTGCCTGGAGCAAGGACAGGGGGCGTCAGCCCCAGCATTTT; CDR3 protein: CAWSKDRGRQPQHF
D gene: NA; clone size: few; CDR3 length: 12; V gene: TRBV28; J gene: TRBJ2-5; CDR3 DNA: TGTGCCAGCAGCAGAGGTTTGGAGACCCAGTACTTC; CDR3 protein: CASSRGLETQYF
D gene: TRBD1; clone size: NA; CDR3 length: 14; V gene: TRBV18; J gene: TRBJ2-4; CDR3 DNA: TGTGCCAGCTCACCAGGGACAGGGAGAGGCATTCAGTACTTC; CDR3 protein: CASSPGTGRGIQYF
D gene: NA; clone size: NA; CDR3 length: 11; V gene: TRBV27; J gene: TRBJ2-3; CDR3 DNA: TGTGCCAGCAGGGGGACAGATACGCAGTATTTT; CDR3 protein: CASRGTDTQYF
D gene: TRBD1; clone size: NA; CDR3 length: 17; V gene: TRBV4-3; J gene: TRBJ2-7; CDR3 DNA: TGCGCCAGCAGCCAAGATACAGTGGACAGGGGACCGTACGAGCAGTACTTC; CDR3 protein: CASSQDTVDRGPYEQYF
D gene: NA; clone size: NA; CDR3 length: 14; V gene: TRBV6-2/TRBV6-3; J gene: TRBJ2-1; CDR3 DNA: TGTGCCAGCAGTTACTCTCTAGCGTACAATGAGCAGTTCTTC; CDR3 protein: CASSYSLAYNEQFF
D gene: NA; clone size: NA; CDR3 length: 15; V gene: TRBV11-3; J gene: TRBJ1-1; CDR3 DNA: TGTGCCAGCAGTAACCCGGCGTACGTGGTCACTGAAGCTTTCTTT; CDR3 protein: CASSNPAYVVTEAFF
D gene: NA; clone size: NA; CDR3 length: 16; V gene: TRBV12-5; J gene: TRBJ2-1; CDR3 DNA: TGTGCTAGTGGTCCACCCAGGGGGGGGGCTTGGAATGAGCAGTTCTTC; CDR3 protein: CASGPPRGGAWNEQFF
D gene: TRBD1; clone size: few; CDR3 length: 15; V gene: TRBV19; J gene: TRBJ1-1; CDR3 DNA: TGTGCCAGTAGAACTATACAGGGGGCTTCGACTGAAGCTTTCTTT; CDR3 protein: CASRTIQGASTEAFF
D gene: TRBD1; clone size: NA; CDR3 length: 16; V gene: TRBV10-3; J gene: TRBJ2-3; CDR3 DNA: TGTGCCATCAGTGCGCACGGGACAGGGGGCACAGATACGCAGTATTTT; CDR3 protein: CAISAHGTGGTDTQYF
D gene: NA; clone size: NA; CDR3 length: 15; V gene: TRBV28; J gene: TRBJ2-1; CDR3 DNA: TGTGCCAGCAGTTTGGGGGGCCGAGTGGGGAATGAGCAGTTCTTC; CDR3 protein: CASSLGGRVGNEQFF
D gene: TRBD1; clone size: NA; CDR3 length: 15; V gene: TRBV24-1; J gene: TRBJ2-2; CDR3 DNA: TGTGCCACCAGCCCGGACAGGGTGGGCACCGGGGAGCTGTTTTTT; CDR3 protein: CATSPDRVGTGELFF
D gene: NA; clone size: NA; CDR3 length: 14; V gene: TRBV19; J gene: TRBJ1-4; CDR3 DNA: TGTGCCAGTAGTACGGGACCGGCTAATGAAAAACTGTTTTTT; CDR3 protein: CASSTGPANEKLFF
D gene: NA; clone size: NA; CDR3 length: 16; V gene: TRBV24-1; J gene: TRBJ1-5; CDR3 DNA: TGTGCCACCAGTGATCGTGGGGGGAGCGGCAATCAGCCCCAGCATTTT; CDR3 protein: CATSDRGGSGNQPQHF
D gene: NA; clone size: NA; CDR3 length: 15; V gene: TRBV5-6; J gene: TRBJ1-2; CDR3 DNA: TGTGCCAGCAGCTTAAGGGACCTATTTAACTATGGCTACACCTTC; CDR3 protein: CASSLRDLFNYGYTF
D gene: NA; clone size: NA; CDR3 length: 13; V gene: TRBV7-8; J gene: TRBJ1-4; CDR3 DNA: TGTGCCAGCAGCGGAGGGAGTAATGAAAAACTGTTTTTT; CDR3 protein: CASSGGSNEKLFF
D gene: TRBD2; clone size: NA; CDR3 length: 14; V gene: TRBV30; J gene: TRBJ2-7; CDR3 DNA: TGTGCCTGGAGTGTAAGCGGGGGAAACTACGAGCAGTACTTC; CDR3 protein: CAWSVSGGNYEQYF